This entry describes one T cell receptor beta chain. Its specific antigen is unknown. There are no base qualities to consult, and no much larger clone falls within one base. Other nucleotide sequences in the sample specify the same CDR3. This sample stems from a study of shared clonotypes between healthy human individuals (dated by TCRdb to 2020 to 2021). Regarding the research as a whole: A couple of women and a few men aged 18 to 49 years were included in the cohort. For each donor, CD4 naive and CD4 memory were each given three plates, CD8 naive was given two plates, and CD8 memory was given one plate. To increase sequencing depth and limit assay-specific biases, TCR repertoire library preparation and sequencing were carried out by different laboratories using diverse techniques. Leukapheresis yielded between about 0.9 and 9.5 billion PBMCs per donor. Blood TCR repertoires of five healthy adults were deeply sequenced to estimate repertoire size and the extent of clonotype sharing between individuals.

TCR CDR3 regions were amplified from genomic DNA by multiplex PCR using the deep immunoSEQ assay. Extracted genomic DNA from each cell subset was distributed evenly across all wells of several immunoSEQ 96-well plates, and each plate was treated as a replicate. For sorted subsets, about 200 ng genomic DNA, equal to 25,000 to 35,000 T cell genomes, was loaded into each replicate PCR. Purified libraries were quantified with a Qubit 3.0 fluorometer, sized on a Bioanalyzer 2100, and re-quantified with the KAPA Library Quantification kit. A separate single-read 150-cycle Illumina NextSeq 550 flow cell was used to sequence each immunoSEQ 96-well plate. In the original analysis: Because only junctional sequences without quality scores were contained in the immunoSEQ output, filtering matching that applied to full-length reads could not be performed. Sequences were annotated with PyIR, a Python wrapper for IgBLAST v1.9, and V/J genes and CDR3 were assigned using IMGT germline references. Any read was removed if the V/J assignment was weak (E-value above 1e-6), the CDR3 was missing, or the read contained stop codons, out-of-frame junctions, or ambiguous translated residues. V3J clonotypes were defined as sequences sharing an identical inferred V gene, J gene, and CDR3 amino acid sequence. The percentage overlap between two repertoires was calculated by dividing the number of shared unique clonotypes by the size of the smaller repertoire. Repertoire richness was assessed with RTK rarefaction, the Chao1 estimator, and Recon v2.1 estimates of unobserved clonotypes. Generation probabilities for all TCRbeta clonotypes obtained by the gDNA method from several donors were computed using OLGA. TCRdb stores this immuneACCESS table with in-frame sequences only. Part of the clones is absent; in the studies checked, under half of the shortfall reflects unresolved V genes, and no reason is known for the rest. From that table come the V and J calls and clone size; the DNA was used to work out D and trimming. The table for this sample lists hundreds of thousands of clones; roughly 95% of them were counted only once. The top ten clonotypes cover around 0.1% of the sample.

The study at large found these results: Clonotypes shared by all four sorted-subset donors showed higher generation probabilities than non-shared clonotypes. Incomplete sequencing was indicated by rarefaction of sorted-subset datasets, despite the large sequencing depth. Estimated clonotype richness was generally larger for naive than for memory subsets. Because the study included only a small number of donors, the genetic and exposure-history diversity represented was limited. Sampling was restricted to blood, and TCR repertoires in tissues likely differ from the TCR repertoires found in blood. When several donors were compared, the shared fraction of clonotypes was around 5.1% for naive CD4, around 3.5% for naive CD8, 2% to 2.5% for memory CD4, and 0.3% to 0.5% for memory CD8. Based on pairwise subsampling, the degree of clonotype sharing among donors was expected to be affected by sequencing depth.

The CDR3, cysteine through phenylalanine, is 15 amino acids long. Of the read, only the CDR3 DNA is kept; its 45 bases are in frame from base 1. As encoded in the germline V gene, CDR1 is SGHVS while CDR2 is FQNEAQ. At the junction V is shortened by 3 bases and J by 0 bases, with 9 bases in between. CD8 naive samples were CD45RO-negative cells positively selected for CCR7, giving a CD45RA+CCR7+ population that excluded TemRA cells. The donors were healthy, HIV-negative adults who had no recently reported acute infections or vaccinations. All donors were Caucasian adults living in Nashville, Tennessee, USA. After blood collection by leukapheresis, PBMCs were isolated using Ficoll-Histopaque density gradient centrifugation and then cryopreserved in the vapor phase of liquid nitrogen. Purity and quantity of every magnetically sorted T cell population were checked by analytical flow cytometry. Genomic DNA was isolated from each sorted fraction and quantified by UV absorbance on a Nanodrop 2000c.

The chain is assembled from TRBV7-8 and TRBJ2-1; TRBD2 is possibly the D segment (6 matching bases). The TCR sequence derives from a woman between 25 and 40 years old in good health. The specimen was naive CD8+ T cells sorted from blood. The cell subset or site label, as the study defines it: CD45RA+CCR7+. The encoded CDR3 is CASSFSGSSYNEQFF. The nucleotide sequence reads TGTGCCAGCAGCTTTAGCGGAAGCTCCTACAATGAGCAGTTCTTC.